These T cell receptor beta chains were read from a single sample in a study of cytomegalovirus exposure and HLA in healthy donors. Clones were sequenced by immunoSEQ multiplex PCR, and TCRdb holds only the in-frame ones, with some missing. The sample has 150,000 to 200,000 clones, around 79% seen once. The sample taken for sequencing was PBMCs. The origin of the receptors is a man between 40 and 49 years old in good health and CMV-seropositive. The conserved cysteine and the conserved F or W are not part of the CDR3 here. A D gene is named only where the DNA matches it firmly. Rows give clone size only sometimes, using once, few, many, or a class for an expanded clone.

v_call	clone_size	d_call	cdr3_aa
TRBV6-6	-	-	ASSYVVREQY
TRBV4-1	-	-	ASSLPGSYEQY
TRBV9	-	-	ASTRGESNYGYT
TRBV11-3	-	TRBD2	ASSLGTSATGANVLT
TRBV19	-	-	ASKGQGLAEQY
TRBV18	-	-	ASSPQDQETQY
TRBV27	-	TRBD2	ASSPVATSGAWSYNEQF
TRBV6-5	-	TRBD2	ASSFLPSGSYNEQF
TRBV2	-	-	ASSDKASRRNSPLH
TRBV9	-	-	ASSGRMSTDTQY
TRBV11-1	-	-	ASSGDFGNEQF
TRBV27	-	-	ASTGGPTYNEQF
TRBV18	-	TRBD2	ASSPQGLAGGPYEQY
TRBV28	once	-	ASSSPTGGAGEQY
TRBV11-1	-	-	ASSPRLGGYEQY
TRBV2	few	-	ASSELGWRVSSYNEQF
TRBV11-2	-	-	ASRYTRGQPQH
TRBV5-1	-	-	ASSLGVTNEKLF
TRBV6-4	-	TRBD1	ASSRNTGALGNEQF
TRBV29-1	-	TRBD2	SEGAGVRGFAGNEQF
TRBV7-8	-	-	ASSPRGRLNTGELF
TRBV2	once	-	ASRPDNRNQPQH
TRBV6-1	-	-	ASNSGTTAQY
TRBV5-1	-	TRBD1	ASSSGTGISGNTIY
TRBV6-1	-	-	ASSSPPVRHYT
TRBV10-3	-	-	AISESSGGEKLF
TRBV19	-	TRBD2	ASRSGLAGEYTGELF
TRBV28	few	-	ASSLTALETQY
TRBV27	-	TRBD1	ASRSRDRGTGELF
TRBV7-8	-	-	ASSPTLDPETQY
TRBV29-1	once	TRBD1	SVGTSGGKPNTEAF
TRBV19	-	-	ASSMRTGANVLT
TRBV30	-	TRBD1	ACEGQGLSNQPQH
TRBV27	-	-	ASSFWGGYEQY
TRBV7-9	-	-	ASSSRRESRNEQF